The clone carrying this T cell receptor beta chain came up many times. Antigen specificity is unknown. The germline CDR1 and CDR2 sequences are SGHRS and YFSETQ. This CDR3 contains 14 residues. The J segment lost 5 bases and the V segment lost 4 bases, leaving 8 bases of the junction unmatched. The data derive from a study of T-cell reconstitution after alpha-beta-depleted transplantation in children. Preparation of the TCRbeta library was carried out with unique molecular identifiers. TCRdb redid the calling of the PCR reads with MiXCR, one entry per CDR3 protein. The table has fewer than 500,000 distinct CDR3 sequences, around two fifths seen once. Study outcomes and limitations: Surviving thymic progenitors and recipient T cells were the source of high TCRbeta diversity at day 60 in some patients. By one year post-transplant, T-cell counts and diversity largely arose from T cells that were newly produced. The origin of alpha-beta T cells about two months after transplant was reportedly several hundred expanded graft clones.

This TCR was sampled from a girl aged 2-10 years with aplastic anemia, due to receive a stem cell transplant. This specimen consisted of PBMCs, obtained before TCRalphabeta/CD19-depleted stem cell transplant. This sequence joins TRBV5-1 and TRBJ2-7; 8 bases map to TRBD1. For the CDR3, the DNA is TGCGCCAGCAGCCCCGGTGACAGGGGAAACGAGCAGTACTTC. Translated: CASSPGDRGNEQYF.